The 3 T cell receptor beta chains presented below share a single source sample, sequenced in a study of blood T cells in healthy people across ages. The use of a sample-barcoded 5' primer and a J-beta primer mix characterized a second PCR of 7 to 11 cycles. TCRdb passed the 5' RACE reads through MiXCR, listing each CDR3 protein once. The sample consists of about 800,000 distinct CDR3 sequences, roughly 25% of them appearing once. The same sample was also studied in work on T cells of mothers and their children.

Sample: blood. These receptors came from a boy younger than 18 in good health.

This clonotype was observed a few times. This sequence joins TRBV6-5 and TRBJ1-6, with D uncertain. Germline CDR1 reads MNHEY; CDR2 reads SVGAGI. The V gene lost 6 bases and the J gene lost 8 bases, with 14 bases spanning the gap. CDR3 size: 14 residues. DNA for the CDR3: TGTGCCAGCAGGCGCGGGGTGATGGATTCACCCCTCCACTTT. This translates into CASRRGVMDSPLHF.

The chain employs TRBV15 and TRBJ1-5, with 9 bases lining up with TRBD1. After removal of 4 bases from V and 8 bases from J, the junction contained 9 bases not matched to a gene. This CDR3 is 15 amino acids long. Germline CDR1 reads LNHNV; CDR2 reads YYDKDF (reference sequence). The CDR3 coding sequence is TGTGCCACCAGCAAGGGACAGGGTGAGGCTGAGCCCCAGCATTTT. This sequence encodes CATSKGQGEAEPQHF. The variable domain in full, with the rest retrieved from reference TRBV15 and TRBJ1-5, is DAMVIQNPRYQVTQFGKPVTLSCSQTLNHNVMYWYQQKSSQAPKLLFHYYDKDFNNEADTPDNFQSRRPNTSFCFLDIRSPGLGDTAMYLCATSKGQGEAEPQHFGDGTRLSIL.

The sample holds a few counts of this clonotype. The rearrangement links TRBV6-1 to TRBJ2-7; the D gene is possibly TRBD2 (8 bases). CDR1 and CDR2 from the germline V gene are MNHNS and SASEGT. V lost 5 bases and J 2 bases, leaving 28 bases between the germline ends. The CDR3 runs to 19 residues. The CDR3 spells CASSPRIAGQLGVPYEQYF. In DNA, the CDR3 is TGTGCCAGCAGTCCCAGGATAGCGGGACAGCTGGGTGTCCCCTACGAGCAGTACTTC.